A selection of T cell receptor beta chains follows, all from one sample in a study of regulatory T cells in long-lasting Graves disease. TCRdb itself ran the multiplex PCR reads through MiXCR, one entry per CDR3 protein. The table has 300,000 to 400,000 distinct CDR3 sequences, roughly 15% seen once. Specimen: peripheral blood mononuclear cells (PBMCs), collected at new diagnosis, from a patient treated with antithyroid drugs. Receptors were obtained from a female donor with Graves disease. CDR3s leave out the opening cysteine and the closing phenylalanine or tryptophan.

J: TRBJ2-1; V: TRBV19; CDR3: ASSMGTGWNEQF
J: TRBJ1-5; V: TRBV20-1; CDR3: SASLRDLSNQPQH
J: TRBJ1-1; V: TRBV12-3/TRBV12-4; CDR3: ASSLGGIDTEAF
J: TRBJ2-2; V: TRBV11-3; CDR3: ASTRTGGTGELF
J: TRBJ1-5; V: TRBV12-3/TRBV12-4; CDR3: ASQGQPFGNQPQH
J: TRBJ2-3; V: TRBV28; CDR3: ASSKDSGSKDTQY
J: TRBJ2-1; V: TRBV4-1; CDR3: ASSQGNPVETRTNEQF
J: TRBJ2-2; V: TRBV5-1; CDR3: ASEQGATGELF
J: TRBJ2-3; V: TRBV20-1; CDR3: SAAGTTSTDTQY
J: TRBJ1-5; V: TRBV27; CDR3: ASRRGTGGDQPQH
J: TRBJ2-7; V: TRBV19; CDR3: ASSPGTSGSNRGEQY
J: TRBJ2-1; V: TRBV19; CDR3: ASSMATVGGEQF
J: TRBJ2-1; V: TRBV7-6; CDR3: ASSLATLAGGYEQF
J: -; V: TRBV25-1; CDR3: ASSDRPRGTSVETQY
J: TRBJ2-2; V: TRBV4-3; CDR3: ASSQGRGSGHTGELF
J: TRBJ1-2; V: TRBV12-3/TRBV12-4; CDR3: ASSFVGNPNYGYT
J: TRBJ2-7; V: TRBV20-1; CDR3: SARDDGKGGAYEQY
J: TRBJ1-5; V: TRBV24-1; CDR3: ATSEATGGGNQPQH
J: TRBJ1-4; V: TRBV20-1; CDR3: SARVTAINEKLF
J: TRBJ2-7; V: TRBV7-8; CDR3: ASSSTGDEQY
J: TRBJ1-6; V: TRBV10-3; CDR3: AISSISSYNSPLH
J: TRBJ2-7; V: TRBV5-1; CDR3: ASSWGIGGRVAGSLIAHEQY
J: TRBJ1-1; V: TRBV3-1; CDR3: ASSPTGTLQRVSEAF
J: TRBJ1-2; V: TRBV5-1; CDR3: ASSLTGGNYGYT
J: TRBJ2-1; V: TRBV13; CDR3: ASSTGTSVNEQF
J: TRBJ2-1; V: TRBV29-1; CDR3: SVGGTSSSYNEEF
J: TRBJ2-7; V: TRBV27; CDR3: ASSLQAGNYEQY
J: TRBJ2-7; V: TRBV4-2; CDR3: ASSQRYHPCEQY
J: TRBJ2-7; V: TRBV2; CDR3: ASSYQTGQGLHYEQY
J: TRBJ1-2; V: TRBV2; CDR3: ASSSQQDYGYT
J: TRBJ1-2; V: TRBV20-1; CDR3: SATLASGSSYGYT
J: TRBJ2-1; V: TRBV24-1; CDR3: ATSDLAGTYNEQF
J: TRBJ1-6; V: TRBV28; CDR3: ACYDRENSPLH